This T cell receptor (beta chain) was recorded in a study of spatial heterogeneity in lung cancer. Trimming removed 3 bases at V and 5 bases at J, with 13 bases between. The CDR3 totals 13 residues. Germline V gene sequence: CDR1 SQVTM, CDR2 ANQGSEA. Time point: sample taken at primary tumor resection. Without sorting, whole RNA was sequenced from tumor, nontumor lung or frozen PBMC. Whole-study findings and limits: Ubiquitous expanded tumor TCRs surfaced in blood more at resection than they did at follow-up.

Individually, TCR cDNA molecules were each labelled with a unique molecular identifier. TCRdb re-derived calls from the 5' RACE reads in MiXCR, one entry per CDR3 protein. The table records 40,000 to 45,000 distinct CDR3 sequences, 6.5% to 7% of them present only once. This clonotype occurred many times. Its antigen is not identified. The specimen comprised PBMCs, sampled at surgery. This sequence was found in a female donor with early-stage non-small cell lung cancer. The J gene is TRBJ2-5, the V gene TRBV29-1, with D perhaps TRBD1 or TRBD2 (6 bases each). Here the CDR3 DNA reads TGCAGCGTTGATCCGGGGGCCGTTGAGACCCAGTACTTC. Its protein product is CSVDPGAVETQYF.